This T cell receptor beta chain was profiled in a study of blood T cells in healthy people across ages. Notes on this clonotype: Its specificity is not known.

Alongside a J-beta primer mix, a sample-barcoded 5' primer served in a second PCR lasting roughly 6 to 11 cycles. Samples each returned at least 2.5 million CDR3-containing paired-end reads. TCRdb recomputed calls from the 5' RACE reads with MiXCR, one row per CDR3 protein. Of 780,000 or so distinct CDR3 sequences listed, 56% are singletons. Germline CDR1 and CDR2: SGHVS and FQNEAQ. The ends lost 1 base at V and 4 bases at J; junction bases unmatched: 8. The CDR3 has 17 amino acids. Regarding the study as a whole: In older individuals, TCR beta diversity per million T cells was lower, falling roughly linearly with age.

The study drew donors from healthy Caucasian individuals in Russia aged about 6 to 100. The chain carries TRBV7-8 and TRBJ2-5, with 11 bases lining up with TRBD2. The clonotype originates from a man aged 35-49 years in good health. Sequencing was done on a sample of blood. DNA for the CDR3: TGTGCCAGCAGCTTAGTCATAGCGGGGGGGCTCGGAGAGACCCAGTACTTC. Protein sequence: CASSLVIAGGLGETQYF. The variable domain in full, with the rest retrieved from reference TRBV7-8 and TRBJ2-5, is GAGVSQSPRYKVAKRGQDVALRCDPISGHVSLFWYQQALGQGPEFLTYFQNEAQLDKSGLPSDRFFAERPEGSVSTLKIQRTQQEDSAVYLCASSLVIAGGLGETQYFGPGTRLLVL.